Following are 13 T cell receptor beta chains from one sample sequenced in a study of regulatory T cells in long-lasting Graves disease. TCR beta libraries were built with iRepertoire HTBI primers and Arm-PCR of CDR3 regions. TCRdb analysed the multiplex PCR reads with MiXCR anew, one entry per CDR3 protein. Here the sample spans about 300,000 distinct CDR3 sequences, around a fifth being singletons. Stated time point: persistent/refractory GD, antithyroid drugs over 5 years with positive TRAb. PBMCs were the source of the RNA used for TCR sequencing. Here the sequenced sample was peripheral blood mononuclear cells (PBMCs), taken when the disease was refractory, from a patient treated with antithyroid drugs. All receptors come from a female donor with Graves disease.

This sequence joins TRBV6-1 and TRBJ2-7, with 12 bases lining up with TRBD2. The CDR3 runs to 16 residues. Trimming at V came to 5 bases and at J to 1 base, leaving 6 bases not matched to a gene. CDR1 is MNHNS, CDR2 SASEGT, per germline. CDR3 DNA: TGTGCCAGCAGTACCCCACTAGCGGGAGGATCCTACGAGCAGTACTTC. Translated, it gives CASSTPLAGGSYEQYF.

The chain links TRBV2 to TRBJ1-5, with a weak D call TRBD1 (6 bases). Trimming pared 6 bases from V and 13 bases from J, leaving 13 bases between. Per germline, CDR1 SNHLY and CDR2 FYNNEI. This CDR3 contains 11 residues. The CDR3: CASREPGQQHF. For the CDR3, the DNA is TGTGCCAGCAGAGAGCCAGGACAGCAGCATTTT.

This clonotype was seen more than once but under ten times. The chain links TRBV7-9 to TRBJ2-7; D unresolved. V lost 4 bases to trimming and J lost 6 bases, with 13 bases between them. CDR3 length: 13 residues. The V gene's germline CDR1 is SEHNR and CDR2 FQNEAQ (reference sequence). CDR3 amino acids: CASSSDDKLEQYF. In nucleotides, the CDR3 is TGTGCCAGCAGCTCAGACGACAAGCTCGAGCAGTACTTC.

This clonotype was seen more than once but under ten times. The CDR3 DNA follows: TGTGCCAGCAGCTTAGGGCAGGGACTTGCGGAGCAGTTCTTC. Translation: CASSLGQGLAEQFF. The chain has TRBV7-2 and TRBJ2-1, with D tentatively TRBD2 (6 bases). CDR3 length: 14 residues. V was clipped by 1 base and J by 10 bases, with 14 bases between them. Germline assignment: CDR1 SGHTA and CDR2 FQGNSA. Full variable domain (rest looked up from reference TRBV7-2 and TRBJ2-1): GAGVSQSPSNKVTEKGKDVELRCDPISGHTALYWYRQSLGQGLEFLIYFQGNSAPDKSGLPSDRFSAERTGGSVSTLTIQRTQQEDSAVYLCASSLGQGLAEQFFGPGTRLTVL.

This clonotype occurred many times. CDR3 bases: TGTGCCAGCAGCTTAGTCGGCGGGAGAGTCCCCATAGAGACCCAGTACTTC. Encoded protein: CASSLVGGRVPIETQYF. The chain couples TRBV7-2 to TRBJ2-5; TRBD2 aligns across 7 bases. The CDR3 sequence is 17 residues long. The V segment lost 1 base and the J segment 4 bases; nucleotides outside the gene matches: 12. Germline CDR1 reads SGHTA; CDR2 reads FQGNSA.

As for this clonotype: The CDR3 does not end in the conserved phenylalanine or tryptophan, so this is likely a read error. The genes are TRBV19 and TRBJ2-5; the match to TRBD2 covers 9 bases. There are 14 residues in the CDR3. CDR1 LNHDA and CDR2 SQIVND come from the germline V gene (reference sequence). Trimming removed 3 bases from V and 5 bases from J; junction bases left unmatched: 4. CDR3 bases: TGTGCCAGTAGTATCCGTCTAGCGGGGGAGACCCAGTACCTC. It encodes CASSIRLAGETQYL.

This clonotype was seen more than once but under ten times. This chain connects TRBV5-1 to TRBJ2-7; TRBD2 aligns across 7 bases. Germline CDR1 is SGHRS and CDR2 is YFSETQ. The CDR3 contains 14 residues. V lost 5 bases to trimming and J lost 5 bases; unmatched junction nucleotides: 10. For the CDR3, the DNA is TGCGCCAGCAGACCCGGGGGGAGTCAGGACGAGCAGTACTTC. Translation: CASRPGGSQDEQYF. The complete variable domain, with remaining parts taken from reference TRBV5-1 and TRBJ2-7, reads KAGVTQTPRYLIKTRGQQVTLSCSPISGHRSVSWYQQTPGQGLQFLFEYFSETQRNKGNFPGRFSGRQFSNSRSEMNVSTLELGDSALYLCASRPGGSQDEQYFGPGTRLTVT.

The gene calls are TRBV4-1 and TRBJ2-7, with 7 bases fitting TRBD2. Germline CDR1 is MGHRA and CDR2 is YSYEKL. The CDR3 sequence is 17 residues long. With V trimmed by 4 bases and J by 2 bases, 14 bases remained unmatched. The CDR3 DNA reads as TGCGCCAGCAGCCCAGGGTTTAGCGGGCGGGCACCCTACGAGCAGTACTTC. Encoded protein: CASSPGFSGRAPYEQYF.

This clonotype has just a few counts. The chain has TRBV19 and TRBJ2-5; D is perhaps TRBD1 (6 bases). The V and J ends lost 4 bases and 7 bases respectively, with 13 bases between them. The CDR3 consists of 13 residues. From germline, CDR1 is LNHDA and CDR2 SQIVND (reference sequence). CDR3 coding DNA: TGTGCCAGTAGTACAGGGGAACGGGTGACCCAGTACTTC. Translating it yields CASSTGERVTQYF.

Only a few counts were recorded for this clonotype. This chain joins TRBV18 and TRBJ2-7, with 9 bases that match TRBD1. CDR3 size: 15 residues. CDR1 KGHSH and CDR2 LQKENI come from the germline V gene. With 3 bases clipped from V and 5 bases from J, the junction kept 8 bases outside the gene matches. As DNA, the CDR3 is TGTGCCAGCTCACCGAGGGACAGGGTTGAGGACGAGCAGTACTTC. Translated: CASSPRDRVEDEQYF. Full variable domain (outside the CDR3, taken from reference TRBV18 and TRBJ2-7): NAGVMQNPRHLVRRRGQEARLRCSPMKGHSHVYWYRQLPEEGLKFMVYLQKENIIDESGMPKERFSAEFPKEGPSILRIQQVVRGDSAAYFCASSPRDRVEDEQYFGPGTRLTVT.

There are many counts of this clonotype. The chain employs TRBV12-3 or TRBV12-4 and TRBJ2-7; possible D gene TRBD1, 6 bases. CDR3 length: 12 amino acids. Trimming pared 5 bases from V and 7 bases from J, leaving 12 bases between. CDR3 loop: CASSTTGWEQYF. CDR3 nucleotide sequence: TGTGCCAGCAGTACCACAGGGTGGGAGCAGTACTTC.

In the case of this clonotype: A read error may be the cause here, since a much bigger clone is one base away. This chain connects TRBV12-3 or TRBV12-4 to TRBJ2-7; the D is unclear. This CDR3 has 11 residues. The CDR3 is CACSIVGEQYF. In nucleotides, the CDR3 is TGTGCCTGCAGTATCGTTGGTGAGCAGTACTTC.

The V and J genes are TRBV4-3 and TRBJ1-2; D gene uncertain. The V end was cut by 0 bases, the J end by 3 bases, with 8 bases between. Germline CDR1 is LGHNA and CDR2 is YSLEER. This CDR3 spans 14 amino acids. CDR3: CASSQDNGDYGYTF. For the CDR3, the DNA is TGCGCCAGCAGCCAAGATAACGGAGACTATGGCTACACCTTC.